The present T cell receptor beta chain was sequenced within a study of blood T cells in healthy people across ages. Notes on the study in general: Versus aged donors, long-lived donors had higher diversity and more naive CD4+ cells.

V lost 3 bases, J lost 2 bases, and 13 bases lay in between. This CDR3 has 14 amino acids. From germline, CDR1 is DFQATT and CDR2 SNEGSKA (reference sequence). Note on this clonotype: The antigen is unknown.

Using a J-beta primer mix together with a sample-barcoded 5' primer, a second PCR was run for roughly 6 to 11 cycles. TCRdb used MiXCR to reprocess the 5' RACE reads, holding one entry per CDR3 protein. The table shows approximately 850,000 distinct CDR3 sequences, with roughly 44% occurring only once. This sequence was found in a man between 60 and 70 years old in good health. V gene TRBV20-1 combines with J gene TRBJ1-2, with D possibly TRBD1 on 6 matching bases. The sequenced material came from blood. The CDR3 region is CSASIPRGNYGYTF. DNA for the CDR3: TGCAGTGCTAGTATACCCAGGGGCAACTATGGCTACACCTTC.